Each of the 24 T cell receptor beta chains below was sequenced from the same sample in a study of regulatory dendritic cells for organ transplantation. Here immunoSEQ multiplex PCR was the method, and the copy in TCRdb shows in-frame clones only, minus some. The profile shows 20,000 to 25,000 clones, roughly 69% of them singletons. The sequenced sample consisted of memory CD4+ T cells from blood. Subset indicated: CD45RO+ memory T cells. The source is a human donor in good health.

This clone was recorded once. This chain connects TRBV5-5 to TRBJ1-1; D call uncertain. V was shortened by 7 bases and J by 4 bases, with 14 bases between the two germline ends. CDR1 SGHKS and CDR2 YYEKEE come from the germline V gene (reference sequence). This CDR3 contains 13 residues. CDR3 nucleotides: TGTGCCAGCCGGACTAGGGATACCACTGAAGCTTTCTTT. This sequence encodes CASRTRDTTEAFF. The variable domain in full, with the rest retrieved from reference TRBV5-5 and TRBJ1-1, is DAGVTQSPTHLIKTRGQQVTLRCSPISGHKSVSWYQQVLGQGPQFIFQYYEKEERGRGNFPDRFSARQFPNYSSELNVNALLLGDSALYLCASRTRDTTEAFFGQGTRLTVV.

This clone has more than one count but fewer than ten. The chain links TRBV6-1 to TRBJ1-2; TRBD1 agrees at 9 bases. The germline CDR1 and CDR2 sequences are MNHNS and SASEGT. This CDR3 has 14 amino acids. Trimming at V came to 10 bases and at J to 3 bases, leaving 9 bases not matched to a gene. DNA for the CDR3: TGTGCCATCTCAAAGGGACAGGGTTACTATGGCTACACCTTC. It translates to CAISKGQGYYGYTF.

This chain joins TRBV5-4 and TRBJ2-5, with D possibly matching TRBD2 (5 bases). Looked up from germline, CDR1 is SGHNT and CDR2 is YYREEE (reference sequence). The CDR3 loop spans 16 amino acids. Deletions cut 0 bases from V and 2 bases from J, with 14 bases between. The CDR3 nucleotides read TGTGCCAGCAGCTTGGGGTCTAGCCGAATGCAAGAGACCCAGTACTTC. Residues: CASSLGSSRMQETQYF.

This clone has only a few counts. The chain joins TRBV14 to TRBJ1-5; the D is unclear. Germline CDR1 is SGHDN and CDR2 is FVKESK. The V and J ends lost 2 bases and 9 bases respectively, with 14 bases between them. This CDR3 spans 14 amino acids. The CDR3 loop is CASSQKLTFGPQHF. The CDR3 DNA follows: TGTGCCAGCAGCCAAAAACTAACCTTCGGGCCCCAGCATTTT.

The sample holds a few counts of this clone. The chain is built from TRBV28 and TRBJ1-1; 8 positions agree with TRBD1. The V gene end was trimmed by 3 bases and the J gene end by 11 bases; junction bases not matched to a gene: 11. The CDR3 loop spans 14 amino acids. CDR1 and CDR2 (germline): MDHEN, SYDVKM. CDR3 sequence: CASSFAGQGLYAFF. The CDR3 DNA follows: TGTGCCAGCAGTTTTGCTGGACAGGGATTGTATGCTTTCTTT. The entire variable domain, with the rest obtained from reference TRBV28 and TRBJ1-1, is as follows: DVKVTQSSRYLVKRTGEKVFLECVQDMDHENMFWYRQDPGLGLRLIYFSYDVKMKEKGDIPEGYSVSREKKERFSLILESASTNQTSMYLCASSFAGQGLYAFFGQGTRLTVV.

CDR3 sequence reads: CASSPMTDRAYNSPLHF. The CDR3 nucleotides are TGCGCCAGCAGCCCAATGACGGACAGGGCGTATAATTCACCCCTCCACTTT. The V gene is TRBV23-1, the J gene TRBJ1-6; TRBD1 aligns across 8 bases. TRBV23-1 is an ORF, and what it does is uncertain. The CDR3 covers 17 residues. Germline trimming cut 6 bases from V and 4 bases from J; bases unmatched to any gene: 11.

The chain has TRBV7-9 and TRBJ2-7, with TRBD2 matching over 9 bases. The CDR3 runs to 16 residues. V shed 4 bases, J shed 1 base, and the junction held 8 bases outside the gene matches. The germline V gene has CDR1 SEHNR and CDR2 FQNEAQ (reference sequence). The CDR3 region is CASSSYSGGGSYEQYF. For the CDR3, the DNA is TGTGCCAGCAGCTCTTATAGCGGGGGAGGGTCCTACGAGCAGTACTTC. The entire variable domain, with the rest obtained from reference TRBV7-9 and TRBJ2-7, is as follows: DTGVSQNPRHKITKRGQNVTFRCDPISEHNRLYWYRQTLGQGPEFLTYFQNEAQLEKSRLLSDRFSAERPKGSFSTLEIQRTEQGDSAMYLCASSSYSGGGSYEQYFGPGTRLTVT.

This clone was recorded once. The V gene is TRBV2, the J gene TRBJ2-3, with 7 bases identical to TRBD1. Germline V gene sequence: CDR1 SNHLY, CDR2 FYNNEI. The CDR3 extends over 15 amino acids. V lost 7 bases and J lost 1; bases outside the gene matches: 8. The CDR3 sequence: CASNQDRSRTDTQYF. The DNA for the CDR3 is TGTGCCAGCAACCAGGACAGGAGTCGCACAGATACGCAGTATTTT.

The chain recombines TRBV7-9 with TRBJ1-2; 8 bases are shared with TRBD1. The CDR3 sequence is 18 residues long. CDR1 and CDR2 from the germline V gene are SEHNR and FQNEAQ (reference sequence). The junction had 13 bases not matched to a gene; V was cut back by 0 bases and J by 4 bases. The CDR3 reads CASSLAYMTRGQGYGYTF. The CDR3 coding sequence is TGTGCCAGCAGCTTAGCTTATATGACCAGGGGGCAGGGCTATGGCTACACCTTC.

The chain has TRBV7-2 and TRBJ2-7, with 7 positions matching TRBD1. Germline values: CDR1 SGHTA, CDR2 FQGNSA. The CDR3 sequence is 15 residues long. The ends lost 1 base at V and 4 bases at J; junction bases unmatched: 7. CDR3: CASSLEQGYTYEQYF. CDR3 DNA sequence: TGTGCCAGCAGCTTAGAACAGGGGTATACTTACGAGCAGTACTTC.

The V gene is TRBV5-8, the J gene TRBJ2-5; 7 positions agree with TRBD1. CDR1 SGHTS and CDR2 YDEGEE come from the germline V gene. This CDR3 region has 14 residues. J lost 3 bases, V lost 4 bases, and 6 bases had no gene match. CDR3 nucleotides: TGTGCCAGCAGCGCGCCCCAGGGGGAAGAGACCCAGTACTTC. Amino acid sequence: CASSAPQGEETQYF.

About this clone itself: One end of the junction fails to match germline, which may point to a read error. This chain connects TRBV11-1 to TRBJ2-1, with 8 nucleotides matching TRBD1. This CDR3 contains 15 residues. The V gene's germline CDR1 is SGHAT and CDR2 FQDESV (reference sequence). The CDR3 sequence is CASTLTGGKVPEQFF. CDR3 bases: TGTGCCAGCACCTTAACAGGGGGAAAGGTTCCTGAGCAGTTCTTC.

This clone appeared a few times. Mismatch with germline at one junction end may stem from a read error. The chain joins TRBV7-6 to TRBJ1-5; D is possibly TRBD1 (6 bases). CDR3 size: 16 residues. The germline V gene encodes CDR1 SGHVS and CDR2 FNYEAQ. The CDR3 protein is CASSLAGVRRNQPQHF. CDR3 in DNA: TGTGCCAGCAGTTTAGCAGGGGTCCGACGCAATCAGCCCCAGCATTTT.

This clone was detected a few times. V gene TRBV11-2 combines with J gene TRBJ2-4, with 9 bases aligning to TRBD2. After removal of 5 bases from V and 3 bases from J, the junction contained 8 bases not matched to a gene. Per the germline V gene, CDR1 is SGHAT and CDR2 is FQNNGV. The CDR3 runs to 16 residues. The CDR3 nucleotides read TGTGCCAGCAGCCCGGGATCGCGGGGGGGCAAAAACATTCAGTACTTC. This sequence encodes CASSPGSRGGKNIQYF.

The chain links TRBV12-5 to TRBJ2-5, with a possible D match to TRBD1 (5 bases). The CDR3 sequence is 13 residues long. Germline V lookup: CDR1 LGHNT, CDR2 FRNRAP. The V end was cut by 7 bases, the J end by 4 bases, with 13 bases between. The CDR3 bases are TGTGCTAGTGAGGCAGGGTGGGCAGAGACCCAGTACTTC. This translates into CASEAGWAETQYF.

The J gene is TRBJ1-4, the V gene TRBV27, with D perhaps matching TRBD1 (5 bases). Trimming took off 5 bases at V and 8 bases at J, with 9 bases between the two ends. In germline, CDR1 is MNHEY, CDR2 SMNVEV (reference sequence). There are 12 residues in the CDR3. The CDR3 nucleotides are TGTGCCAGCAGTCGGACAAACGAAAAACTGTTTTTT. Protein: CASSRTNEKLFF.

The chain couples TRBV6-1 to TRBJ2-4, with TRBD2 matching 13 bases. J was trimmed by 5 bases and V by 2 bases; bases with no gene match: 3. The CDR3 is 16 amino acids. Per germline, CDR1 MNHNS and CDR2 SASEGT. Here the CDR3 DNA reads TGTGCCAGCAGTGAAAGGACTAGCGGGGGACAAAACATTCAGTACTTC. Its translation: CASSERTSGGQNIQYF.

This clone showed up just a few times. The rearrangement joins TRBV4-2 to TRBJ1-6, with D perhaps matching TRBD1 (5 bases). CDR1 and CDR2 (germline): LGHNA, YNFKEQ. The CDR3 covers 14 residues. Trimming shortened V by 4 bases and J by 10 bases, and 14 bases separated the two germline ends. The CDR3 coding sequence is TGTGCCAGCAGCCTCGGGCAGGGTGGATCACCCCTCCACTTT. The encoded protein is CASSLGQGGSPLHF.

V usage is TRBV4-1 and J usage is TRBJ1-5; tentatively, D is TRBD1 (6 bases). Germline CDR1 and CDR2: MGHRA and YSYEKL. V dropped 0 bases and J dropped 1 base, with 19 bases sitting between them. The CDR3 is made up of 19 amino acids. The CDR3 protein is CASSQEFGGAFGSNQPQHF. CDR3 DNA sequence: TGCGCCAGCAGCCAAGAGTTTGGGGGCGCTTTCGGGAGCAATCAGCCCCAGCATTTT.

This rearrangement joins TRBV10-3 to TRBJ2-7, with 7 bases matching TRBD1. V trimming: 6 bases; J trimming: 3 bases; junction bases outside the gene matches: 8. This CDR3 spans 14 amino acids. Germline CDR1 is ENHRY and CDR2 is SYGVKD. Here the CDR3 reads CAISSTGQSYEQYF. The CDR3 nucleotides are TGTGCCATCAGCTCGACAGGGCAAAGCTACGAGCAGTACTTC.

The table lists this clone with a few counts. J is TRBJ1-1 and V is TRBV11-2; a possible D gene is TRBD1 (5 bases). V lost 3 bases, J lost 7 bases, and 15 bases lay in between. The CDR3 covers 14 residues. Looked up from germline, CDR1 is SGHAT and CDR2 is FQNNGV. The CDR3 sequence: CASSFLQGTDEAFF. The CDR3 nucleotides are TGTGCCAGCAGCTTTCTGCAGGGAACGGATGAAGCTTTCTTT. The entire variable domain, with the rest obtained from reference TRBV11-2 and TRBJ1-1, is as follows: EAGVAQSPRYKIIEKRQSVAFWCNPISGHATLYWYQQILGQGPKLLIQFQNNGVVDDSQLPKDRFSAERLKGVDSTLKIQPAKLEDSAVYLCASSFLQGTDEAFFGQGTRLTVV.

The rearrangement uses TRBV2 and TRBJ1-3; 8 positions agree with TRBD1. J was trimmed by 4 bases and V by 7 bases; bases with no gene match: 3. The CDR3 covers 13 residues. Germline loops: CDR1 SNHLY, CDR2 FYNNEI. CDR3 sequence reads: CASTNRGGNTIYF. The CDR3 DNA follows: TGTGCCAGCACTAACAGGGGGGGAAACACCATATATTTT.

CDR3 residues: CASSLTGTGSYEQYF. The CDR3 coding sequence is TGTGCCAGCAGCTTAACCGGGACAGGCTCCTACGAGCAGTACTTC. V and J are TRBV7-2 and TRBJ2-7; TRBD1 agrees at 8 bases. The CDR3 is 15 residues long. The germline V gene encodes CDR1 SGHTA and CDR2 FQGNSA. V lost 2 bases, J lost 0 bases, and 3 bases stayed unmatched.

The chain recombines TRBV5-6 with TRBJ2-7; a possible D gene is TRBD2 (6 bases). CDR1 SGHDT and CDR2 YYEEEE come from the germline V gene. The CDR3 is made up of 13 amino acids. The ends were cut back, 3 bases at V and 5 bases at J, with 12 bases in the middle. The CDR3 reads CASSWAGTHEQYF. The CDR3 DNA is TGTGCCAGCAGCTGGGCGGGGACCCACGAGCAGTACTTC. The full variable domain, completed using reference TRBV5-6 and TRBJ2-7, is DAGVTQSPTHLIKTRGQQVTLRCSPKSGHDTVSWYQQALGQGPQFIFQYYEEEERQRGNFPDRFSGHQFPNYSSELNVNALLLGDSALYLCASSWAGTHEQYFGPGTRLTVT.